The text below deals with one T cell receptor beta chain. What it binds is not known. This is likely a read error, given that the CDR3 carries no conserved phenylalanine or tryptophan at its end. The source of the sample is a study of Graves' ophthalmopathy and Graves' hyperthyroidism. Study findings and constraints: Blood repertoires reportedly contained most expanded thyroid clonotypes above 0.001 frequency.

Enrollment excluded any patients with other autoimmune diseases, uncontrolled infections, pregnancy or lactation. Fresh peripheral blood (about 10 ml) yielded the PBMCs. Amplifying from RNA transcripts, the study obtained TCR beta CDR3 regions. HTBI primers primed a first-round RT-PCR, and a second-round multiplex PCR followed. Each CDR3 protein gets one entry after TCRdb re-called the multiplex PCR reads with MiXCR. The sample has about 370,000 distinct CDR3 sequences, about 15% seen once. Material for sequencing was peripheral blood. The sequence was collected from an adult woman with stable Graves' hyperthyroidism.

CDR3 region: CASSRDTSASYEQYY. The CDR3 coding sequence is TGTGCCAGCAGCCGAGATACTAGCGCCTCCTACGAGCAGTACTAC. The chain couples TRBV11-2 to TRBJ2-7, with TRBD2 matching over 7 bases. Germline lookup yields CDR1 SGHAT and CDR2 FQNNGV. The CDR3 runs 15 residues. After removal of 5 bases from V and 0 bases from J, the junction contained 7 bases not matched to a gene.